This T cell receptor beta chain was captured by sequencing in a study of blood T cell repertoires in COVID-19. In the study overall: The study drew acute and convalescent COVID-19 samples from the United States, Italy and Spain. Sources were T cells, B-cell-depleted T cells, or PBMCs; the material itself was cDNA or gDNA.

Original methodology: Amplifying reference gene primers gave estimates of nucleated cell counts. The method was immunoSEQ multiplex PCR; TCRdb's version includes in-frame clones alone and lacks a portion of them. From that table come the V and J calls and clone size; the DNA was used to work out D and trimming. The table has 25,000 to 35,000 clones, about 87% seen once. The CDR3 is 13 amino acids. Germline V gives CDR1 SNHLY, CDR2 FYNNEI. With V trimmed by 4 bases and J by 2 bases, 0 bases remained unmatched. As for this clone: Other nucleotide sequences in the sample specify the same CDR3.

This TCR came from a human donor in a cohort sampled during active COVID-19. The donor label of this sample is uncertain. The chain couples TRBV2 to TRBJ2-5, with 8 bases identical to TRBD1. Sequenced sample: peripheral blood. The CDR3 coding sequence is TGTGCCAGCAGTGGGACAGGGCAAGAGACCCAGTACTTC. Translating it yields CASSGTGQETQYF.